The rows below give T cell receptor beta chains drawn from one sample of a study of blood T cell repertoires in COVID-19. The method was immunoSEQ multiplex PCR; TCRdb's version includes in-frame clones alone and lacks a portion of them. The sample yields about 74,000 clones, 80% to 90% seen once. The sample comprised peripheral blood. These receptors all come from an older man with acute or convalescent COVID-19. CDR3s include the opening cysteine and the closing phenylalanine or tryptophan. The D gene is left open where the match is weak. Part of the rows lack a size; the others show once, few, many or a class for expanded clones.

TRBJ1-5	TRBV28	TRBD1	NA	CASRSGQGGHQPQHF	TGTGCCAGCAGGTCCGGACAGGGAGGTCATCAGCCCCAGCATTTT
TRBJ2-1	TRBV18	NA	NA	CASSPLAFSYNEQFF	TGTGCCAGCTCACCCCTAGCGTTCTCCTACAATGAGCAGTTCTTC
TRBJ1-1	TRBV3-1/TRBV3-2	TRBD1	NA	CASSPDRYGTEAFF	TGTGCCAGCAGCCCGGACAGGTACGGCACTGAAGCTTTCTTT
TRBJ2-2	TRBV28	TRBD2	NA	CASSRLAGGGTGELFF	TGTGCCAGCAGTAGACTAGCGGGAGGGGGAACCGGGGAGCTGTTTTTT
TRBJ1-6	TRBV6-2/TRBV6-3	NA	NA	CASSLGGLNSPLHF	TGTGCCAGCAGCCTCGGGGGGCTTAATTCACCCCTCCACTTT
TRBJ1-1	TRBV7-8	TRBD1	NA	CASSPITGTGRTEAFF	TGTGCCAGCAGCCCGATTACGGGGACAGGGCGCACTGAAGCTTTCTTT
TRBJ2-2	TRBV20-1	TRBD2	once	CSASSGGGILPGELFF	TGCAGTGCTAGTAGCGGGGGCGGTATTCTTCCCGGGGAGCTGTTTTTT
TRBJ2-6	TRBV6-2/TRBV6-3	TRBD1	few	CAISGQGASGANVLTF	TGTGCCATCAGCGGGCAGGGGGCGTCTGGGGCCAACGTCCTGACTTTC
TRBJ2-7	TRBV7-8	TRBD2	NA	CASSSLALSSYEQYF	TGTGCCAGCAGCTCACTAGCGCTAAGCTCCTACGAGCAGTACTTC
TRBJ1-5	TRBV28	NA	NA	CASSRGVNSNQPQHF	TGTGCCAGCAGCCGGGGGGTAAATAGCAATCAGCCCCAGCATTTT
TRBJ2-1	TRBV19	TRBD2	few	CASSIGAGVGNEQFF	TGTGCCAGTAGTATCGGAGCGGGAGTAGGGAATGAGCAGTTCTTC
TRBJ2-1	TRBV6-6	TRBD2	once	CASTTSGRPHEQFF	TGTGCCAGCACCACTAGCGGGAGGCCCCATGAGCAGTTCTTC
TRBJ2-7	TRBV11-2	NA	NA	CASSLGTADYEQYF	TGTGCCAGCAGCTTAGGGACAGCCGATTACGAGCAGTACTTC
TRBJ1-5	TRBV30	NA	NA	CAWSVQTPDRNQPQHF	TGTGCCTGGAGTGTACAAACACCCGACAGGAATCAGCCCCAGCATTTT
TRBJ2-3	TRBV7-2	TRBD2	NA	CASSTRTSGRAADTQYF	TGTGCCAGCAGCACTCGGACTAGCGGGAGGGCCGCGGATACGCAGTATTTT
TRBJ1-5	TRBV12-3/TRBV12-4	NA	NA	CASRGATQPQHF	TGTGCCAGCAGGGGGGCCACTCAGCCCCAGCATTTT
TRBJ2-7	TRBV28	TRBD2	NA	CASSAGTSEQYF	TGTGCCAGCAGTGCCGGGACTAGCGAGCAGTACTTC
TRBJ1-2	TRBV4-3	NA	NA	CASSQDPSGHYGYTF	TGCGCCAGCAGCCAAGACCCGAGCGGTCACTATGGCTACACCTTC
TRBJ2-6	TRBV5-6	NA	once	CASSLAGSGANVLTF	TGTGCCAGCAGCTTGGCGGGTTCTGGGGCCAACGTCCTGACTTTC
TRBJ1-6	TRBV9	TRBD1	once	CASSVGGQGQINSPLHF	TGTGCCAGCAGCGTAGGGGGACAGGGCCAAATCAATTCACCCCTCCACTTT
TRBJ2-7	TRBV5-1	NA	NA	CASSLVGGREQYF	TGCGCCAGCAGCTTGGTGGGGGGGCGTGAGCAGTACTTC
TRBJ1-2	TRBV2	TRBD1	NA	CASSDWTGIYGYTF	TGTGCCAGCAGTGATTGGACAGGAATCTATGGCTACACCTTC
TRBJ1-2	TRBV15	NA	NA	CATSRERGDGYTF	TGTGCCACCAGCAGAGAAAGGGGTGATGGCTACACCTTC
TRBJ1-3	TRBV6-6	TRBD1	NA	CASSYSRDRAYDTIYF	TGTGCCAGCAGTTACTCAAGGGACAGGGCTTATGACACCATATATTTT
TRBJ2-7	TRBV23-1	NA	NA	CASSRRVRGYEQYF	TGCGCCAGCAGTAGACGGGTAAGGGGGTACGAGCAGTACTTC
TRBJ2-2	TRBV24-1	TRBD1	NA	CATSDPSKTGQGSTGELFF	TGTGCCACCAGTGACCCCTCGAAAACGGGACAGGGGAGCACCGGGGAGCTGTTTTTT
TRBJ2-3	TRBV7-3	TRBD2	NA	CASSRTSANTQYF	TGTGCCAGCAGCCGGACTAGCGCAAATACGCAGTATTTT
TRBJ2-5	TRBV2	TRBD2	few	CASIHLWGREGETQYF	TGTGCCAGCATTCACCTTTGGGGGAGGGAAGGAGAGACCCAGTACTTC
TRBJ2-7	TRBV7-2	TRBD1	once	CASRSGTVSYEQYF	TGTGCCAGCAGGTCCGGGACAGTCTCGTACGAGCAGTACTTC
TRBJ1-2	TRBV6-6	NA	NA	CASSYRANYGYTF	TGTGCCAGCAGTTATCGAGCTAACTATGGCTACACCTTC
TRBJ2-7	TRBV6-1	NA	few	CASSEAPGIYEQYF	TGTGCCAGCAGTGAAGCGCCGGGAATCTACGAGCAGTACTTC
TRBJ2-1	TRBV7-8	NA	few	CASSLWAGQNNEQFF	TGTGCCAGCAGCTTATGGGCAGGACAGAACAATGAGCAGTTCTTC
TRBJ2-1	TRBV3-1/TRBV3-2	NA	NA	CASSQGGLGSNEQFF	TGTGCCAGCAGCCAAGGTGGGCTTGGGTCCAATGAGCAGTTCTTC
TRBJ2-4	TRBV19	TRBD2	NA	CASSAAQRGKNIQYF	TGTGCCAGTAGTGCGGCCCAGCGGGGCAAAAACATTCAGTACTTC
TRBJ2-2	TRBV9	TRBD2	NA	CASNRGAGGHTGELFF	TGTGCCAGCAACCGGGGAGCGGGAGGTCACACCGGGGAGCTGTTTTTT
TRBJ2-1	TRBV28	TRBD2	NA	CASSSTWTSGRPPYNEQFF	TGTGCCAGCAGCTCAACGTGGACTAGCGGGAGACCCCCCTACAATGAGCAGTTCTTC
TRBJ2-5	TRBV30	NA	NA	CAWGPRGLQETQYF	TGTGCCTGGGGGCCACGGGGGTTACAAGAGACCCAGTACTTC
TRBJ1-2	TRBV3-1/TRBV3-2	TRBD1	NA	CASSQGPGQERYGYTF	TGTGCCAGCAGCCAAGGACCGGGACAGGAGAGGTATGGCTACACCTTC
TRBJ2-1	TRBV14	NA	NA	CASSHPGQGEQFF	TGTGCCAGCAGCCATCCCGGACAAGGTGAGCAGTTCTTC
TRBJ2-3	TRBV7-2	NA	once	CASSSQGDTQYF	TGTGCCAGCAGCTCCCAGGGGGATACGCAGTATTTT
TRBJ2-5	TRBV9	NA	NA	CASSVEGGSGTQYF	TGTGCCAGCAGCGTGGAGGGTGGGTCAGGGACCCAGTACTTC
TRBJ1-4	TRBV9	NA	NA	CASSVGGQSTNEKLFF	TGTGCCAGCAGCGTAGGCGGACAGTCAACTAATGAAAAACTGTTTTTT
TRBJ2-2	TRBV7-6	TRBD2	NA	CASSLPSGGTTGELFF	TGTGCCAGCAGCTTACCTAGCGGGGGGACCACCGGGGAGCTGTTTTTT
TRBJ2-3	TRBV28	TRBD2	NA	CASSLAGLIRTPTDTQYF	TGTGCCAGCAGCTTAGCGGGACTGATTCGTACTCCCACAGATACGCAGTATTTT
TRBJ1-2	TRBV15	NA	NA	CATSRDSTGLYGYTF	TGTGCCACCAGCAGAGATTCTACAGGTCTGTATGGCTACACCTTC
TRBJ2-7	TRBV9	TRBD1	NA	CASSVAGTGGDEQYF	TGTGCCAGCAGCGTAGCGGGGACAGGGGGCGACGAGCAGTACTTC
TRBJ2-3	TRBV27	TRBD2	NA	CASRSPGTSGGTDTQYF	TGTGCCAGCAGGTCTCCCGGGACTAGCGGGGGCACAGATACGCAGTATTTT
TRBJ1-2	TRBV14	NA	NA	CASSVGDYGYTF	TGTGCCAGCAGCGTGGGAGACTATGGCTACACCTTC
TRBJ1-5	TRBV9	TRBD1	NA	CASSPKGAALEPQHF	TGTGCCAGCAGCCCTAAGGGGGCGGCCTTGGAACCCCAGCATTTT
TRBJ2-3	TRBV28	NA	NA	CASSSAGRSLLRTDTQYF	TGTGCCAGCAGTTCGGCGGGTCGTAGTCTCCTTCGCACAGATACGCAGTATTTT
TRBJ2-1	TRBV7-8	TRBD1	NA	CASSPDRPYNEQFF	TGTGCCAGCAGCCCGGACAGGCCCTACAATGAGCAGTTCTTC
TRBJ1-5	TRBV19	NA	NA	CASSPGGGFNQPQHF	TGTGCCAGTAGTCCCGGGGGAGGATTCAATCAGCCCCAGCATTTT
TRBJ2-7	TRBV7-6	TRBD1	NA	CASSLGAGTGTYEQYF	TGTGCCAGCAGCTTGGGAGCCGGGACAGGGACCTACGAGCAGTACTTC
TRBJ2-2	TRBV6-1	TRBD1	NA	CASSEMGQWAGELFF	TGTGCCAGCAGTGAAATGGGACAGTGGGCCGGGGAGCTGTTTTTT
TRBJ2-1	TRBV3-1/TRBV3-2	TRBD1	NA	CASSRRGGYEQFF	TGTGCCAGCAGCCGGAGAGGGGGCTATGAGCAGTTCTTC